Below, 8 T cell receptor beta chains from the same sample are listed, as sequenced in a study of cytomegalovirus exposure and HLA in healthy donors. The PCR used 60 Vbeta and 13 Jbeta primers. Repertoires were generated with immunoSEQ multiplex PCR, while TCRdb's copy carries only in-frame clones and drops some. The repertoire holds under 150,000 clones, with roughly 80% as singletons. Sequenced material: PBMCs. The receptor source for this set is a male donor in good health and CMV-seropositive.

The J gene is TRBJ1-1, the V gene TRBV7-3; D unresolved. CDR1 is SGHTA, CDR2 FQGTGA, per germline. The CDR3 runs 13 residues. Trimming cost V 3 bases and J 0 bases, with 5 bases left between them. The CDR3 here is CASSFALNTEAFF. The CDR3 bases are TGTGCCAGCAGCTTTGCGTTGAACACTGAAGCTTTCTTT.

The rearrangement joins TRBV5-4 to TRBJ2-1, with 10 bases lining up with TRBD2. Germline V lookup: CDR1 SGHNT, CDR2 YYREEE (reference sequence). V trimming: 6 bases; J trimming: 4 bases; junction bases outside the gene matches: 7. This CDR3 contains 15 residues. The CDR3 protein is CASTSLAGRYNEQFF. CDR3 in DNA: TGTGCCAGCACGTCACTAGCGGGAAGATACAATGAGCAGTTCTTC.

This clone was seen a single time. The J gene is TRBJ2-1, the V gene TRBV5-8; 7 positions agree with TRBD2. The CDR3 covers 13 residues. V was clipped by 7 bases and J by 6 bases; unmatched bases: 7. CDR1 is SGHTS, CDR2 YDEGEE, per germline. CDR3 sequence reads: CASGGVGTNEQFF. DNA of the CDR3: TGTGCCAGCGGGGGGGTAGGGACCAATGAGCAGTTCTTC.

The gene calls are TRBV30 and TRBJ2-3; D is possibly TRBD1 (6 bases). Trimming cost V 8 bases and J 6 bases, with 15 bases left between them. The CDR3 totals 12 residues. The germline V gene has CDR1 GTSNPN and CDR2 SVGIG (reference sequence). CDR3 in DNA: TGTGCCCGGCAGGGGACGGTGGATACGCAGTATTTT. It encodes CARQGTVDTQYF.

The chain has TRBV19 and TRBJ2-1; 11 bases fit TRBD2. The CDR3 contains 15 residues. V was pared by 7 bases and J by 7 bases, with 9 bases of the junction left unmatched. Germline V gives CDR1 LNHDA, CDR2 SQIVND (reference sequence). The CDR3 coding sequence is TGTGCCAGTAAGGGGACTAGCGGTCCCTGGAATGAGCAGTTCTTC. It yields the protein CASKGTSGPWNEQFF. Filled out from reference TRBV19 and TRBJ2-1, the complete variable domain reads DGGITQSPKYLFRKEGQNVTLSCEQNLNHDAMYWYRQDPGQGLRLIYYSQIVNDFQKGDIAEGYSVSREKKESFPLTVTSAQKNPTAFYLCASKGTSGPWNEQFFGPGTRLTVL.

J is TRBJ2-3 and V is TRBV10-3; D is possibly TRBD2 (6 bases). The germline V and J ends were trimmed by 3 bases and 4 bases, with 17 bases remaining between them. The CDR3 has 16 residues. Germline V gene lookup returns CDR1 ENHRY and CDR2 SYGVKD. Here the CDR3 reads CAISDPPGEQSDTQYF. DNA of the CDR3: TGTGCCATCAGTGACCCCCCGGGGGAACAGTCAGATACGCAGTATTTT.

This chain uses TRBV6-1 with TRBJ2-7, with TRBD2 matching 11 bases. CDR1 and CDR2 from the germline V gene are MNHNS and SASEGT. The CDR3 totals 15 residues. The ends lost 5 bases at V and 1 base at J; junction bases unmatched: 4. The DNA for the CDR3 is TGTGCCAGCAGTTGGACTAGCGGGTCTTCCTACGAGCAGTACTTC. Amino acids: CASSWTSGSSYEQYF.

This chain joins TRBV7-9 and TRBJ2-3; 10 bases agree with TRBD2. This CDR3 has 16 amino acids. The ends lost 1 base at V and 3 bases at J; junction bases unmatched: 4. CDR1 and CDR2 from the germline V gene are SEHNR and FQNEAQ (reference sequence). The CDR3 protein is CASSLGASGSTDTQYF. CDR3 coding DNA: TGTGCCAGCAGCTTAGGGGCTAGCGGGAGTACAGATACGCAGTATTTT.